The 6 T cell receptor beta chains below come from one sample, sequenced in a study of blood T cells in healthy people across ages. The second PCR ran roughly 6 to 11 cycles with a sample-barcoded 5' primer and J-beta primers. Each CDR3 protein is one row after TCRdb ran MiXCR on the 5' RACE reads. The sample carries about 1.5 million distinct CDR3 sequences, approximately 43% recorded once. Sequenced sample: blood. The receptors come from a woman between 18 and 29 years old in good health.

This rearrangement joins TRBV10-3 to TRBJ2-7; D is undetermined. The CDR3 is made up of 15 amino acids. The germline gives CDR1 ENHRY, CDR2 SYGVKD. The V and J ends lost 2 bases and 1 base respectively, with 12 bases between them. The CDR3: CAISEATQLSYEQYF. As DNA, the CDR3 is TGTGCCATCAGTGAGGCGACACAGTTATCCTACGAGCAGTACTTC.

CDR3 region: CASSALAGGFQGNEQYF. CDR3 sequence (DNA): TGTGCCAGCAGTGCCCTAGCGGGGGGCTTCCAAGGCAATGAGCAGTACTTC. The chain carries TRBV6-1 and TRBJ2-7; 11 bases line up with TRBD2. The CDR3 extends over 17 amino acids. V dropped 4 bases and J dropped 7; count of bases not matched to a gene: 15. Germline V gene lookup returns CDR1 MNHNS and CDR2 SASEGT.

J is TRBJ2-5 and V is TRBV20-1; D perhaps matches TRBD1 (6 bases). The CDR3 totals 14 residues. Trimming removed 6 bases at V and 5 bases at J, with 19 bases between. Germline assignment: CDR1 DFQATT and CDR2 SNEGSKA (reference sequence). The CDR3 DNA reads TGCAGTGCCGGAGAGGCAGGGGCTGGGGAGACCCAGTACTTC. It encodes CSAGEAGAGETQYF.

This clonotype was counted only a few times. V is TRBV24-1 and J is TRBJ2-1, with 9 bases identical to TRBD2. Gene TRBJ2-7 matches the end of the DNA better, so the J call may be wrong. CDR3 size: 15 residues. CDR1 and CDR2 from the germline V gene are KGHDR and SFDVKD. CDR3 residues: CATSDPRAGGNEQYF. The CDR3 coding sequence is TGTGCCACCAGTGACCCCCGAGCGGGAGGCAATGAGCAGTACTTC.

The rearrangement joins TRBV11-2 to TRBJ2-7; 8 bases fit TRBD2. Germline V CDR1 and CDR2: SGHAT, FQNNGV. The CDR3 runs to 16 residues. The V gene end was trimmed by 1 base and the J gene end by 0 bases; junction bases not matched to a gene: 5. DNA for the CDR3: TGTGCCAGCAGCTTAGCGGGCGGGGGGCGCTCCTACGAGCAGTACTTC. Translated, it gives CASSLAGGGRSYEQYF.

This rearrangement joins TRBV5-6 to TRBJ2-4, with D possibly matching TRBD1 (6 bases). Matching the DNA end better, TRBJ2-7 makes the J call doubtful. CDR1 SGHDT and CDR2 YYEEEE come from the germline V gene. The CDR3 consists of 14 residues. The CDR3 coding sequence is TGTGCCAGCAGCTTGGTGGAACAGGGTTTCGAGCAGTACTTC. Translating it yields CASSLVEQGFEQYF.